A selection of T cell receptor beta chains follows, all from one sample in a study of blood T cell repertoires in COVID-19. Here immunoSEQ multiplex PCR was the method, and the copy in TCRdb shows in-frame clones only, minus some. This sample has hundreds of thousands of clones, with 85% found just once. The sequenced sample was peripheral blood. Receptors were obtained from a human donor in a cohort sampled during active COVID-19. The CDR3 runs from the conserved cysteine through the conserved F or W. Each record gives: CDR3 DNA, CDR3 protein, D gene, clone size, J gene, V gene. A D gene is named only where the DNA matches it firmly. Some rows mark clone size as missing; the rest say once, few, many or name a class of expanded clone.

cdr3_nt: TGTGCCAGCAGTGTATTACAGGGGAGCGGCTACACCTTC
cdr3_aa: CASSVLQGSGYTF
d_call: TRBD1
clone_size: .
j_call: TRBJ1-2
v_call: TRBV2

cdr3_nt: TGTGCCAGCAGCTTAGGGGGACTAGCTGGAGAGCAGTACTTC
cdr3_aa: CASSLGGLAGEQYF
d_call: TRBD2
clone_size: .
j_call: TRBJ2-7
v_call: TRBV7-9

cdr3_nt: TGTGCCACAAGGGGCACAATACCCGCAGAAAAACTGTTTTTT
cdr3_aa: CATRGTIPAEKLFF
d_call: .
clone_size: .
j_call: TRBJ1-4
v_call: TRBV10-3

cdr3_nt: TGTGCCAGCAGCCAAGTACGTAGCAGGGGTAATTCACCCCTCCACTTT
cdr3_aa: CASSQVRSRGNSPLHF
d_call: .
clone_size: .
j_call: TRBJ1-6
v_call: TRBV3-1/TRBV3-2

cdr3_nt: TGTGCCAGCAGTACAGGAGGGGCCAACGTCCTGACTTTC
cdr3_aa: CASSTGGANVLTF
d_call: .
clone_size: .
j_call: TRBJ2-6
v_call: TRBV27

cdr3_nt: TGTGCCAGCAGCTTCGGGTCAGATACGCAGTATTTT
cdr3_aa: CASSFGSDTQYF
d_call: .
clone_size: .
j_call: TRBJ2-3
v_call: TRBV11-3

cdr3_nt: TGTGCCAGCAGCCGACTAGCGGGAGGGCCTGAGCAGTTCTTC
cdr3_aa: CASSRLAGGPEQFF
d_call: TRBD2
clone_size: once
j_call: TRBJ2-1
v_call: TRBV6-5

cdr3_nt: TGTGCCAGTGTATTGAACACTGAAGCTTTCTTT
cdr3_aa: CASVLNTEAFF
d_call: .
clone_size: .
j_call: TRBJ1-1
v_call: TRBV19

cdr3_nt: TGTGCCATCAGTGAGGGAGGCGTTGAGCAGTTCTTC
cdr3_aa: CAISEGGVEQFF
d_call: .
clone_size: .
j_call: TRBJ2-1
v_call: TRBV10-3

cdr3_nt: TGTGCCAGCAGCCGAGGGGGCTACGAGCAGTACTTC
cdr3_aa: CASSRGGYEQYF
d_call: .
clone_size: .
j_call: TRBJ2-7
v_call: TRBV27

cdr3_nt: TGTGCCAGCAGCTCCCGACTAGCGGGAGGGATCACCGGGGAGCTGTTTTTT
cdr3_aa: CASSSRLAGGITGELFF
d_call: TRBD2
clone_size: .
j_call: TRBJ2-2
v_call: TRBV4-2

cdr3_nt: TGTGCCAGCAGTGACGCTAGCGGCAACTACGAGCAGTACTTC
cdr3_aa: CASSDASGNYEQYF
d_call: TRBD2
clone_size: .
j_call: TRBJ2-7
v_call: TRBV2

cdr3_nt: TGTGCCAGCAGCCAAGCTAGCGGGAGCTACAATGAGCAGTTCTTC
cdr3_aa: CASSQASGSYNEQFF
d_call: TRBD2
clone_size: once
j_call: TRBJ2-1
v_call: TRBV7-2

cdr3_nt: TGTGCCAGCAAACCCCTAGAAAATGAGCAGTTCTTC
cdr3_aa: CASKPLENEQFF
d_call: .
clone_size: .
j_call: TRBJ2-1
v_call: TRBV2

cdr3_nt: TGTGCCAGCAGCTTACAGGGCGCTGTCTTCGGCTACACCTTC
cdr3_aa: CASSLQGAVFGYTF
d_call: .
clone_size: .
j_call: TRBJ1-2
v_call: TRBV7-9

cdr3_nt: TGTGCCAGCAGTGATACAGGGCCCTCAATACACTTT
cdr3_aa: CASSDTGPSIHF
d_call: .
clone_size: few
j_call: TRBJ1-6
v_call: TRBV2

cdr3_nt: TGTGCCAGCTCACCGGGACTAGCGGGAGTCGGTGAGCAGTTCTTC
cdr3_aa: CASSPGLAGVGEQFF
d_call: TRBD2
clone_size: .
j_call: TRBJ2-1
v_call: TRBV18

cdr3_nt: TGTGCCATCTCCGGGACTAGCGGGAGAAGGAGGGCCGGAGATACGCAGTATTTT
cdr3_aa: CAISGTSGRRRAGDTQYF
d_call: TRBD2
clone_size: .
j_call: TRBJ2-3
v_call: TRBV10-3

cdr3_nt: TGTGCCAGCAGTTACCCCGCTAGCTGGAATGAGCAGTTCTTC
cdr3_aa: CASSYPASWNEQFF
d_call: .
clone_size: .
j_call: TRBJ2-1
v_call: TRBV6-2/TRBV6-3

cdr3_nt: TGCGCCAGCAGCCAAGAAAGAGTAGGGACAGGACCGAACACTGAAGCTTTCTTT
cdr3_aa: CASSQERVGTGPNTEAFF
d_call: TRBD1
clone_size: .
j_call: TRBJ1-1
v_call: TRBV4-3

cdr3_nt: TGTGCCAGCAGCTTGGAATCAGGGGGCTACGAGCAGTACTTC
cdr3_aa: CASSLESGGYEQYF
d_call: TRBD1
clone_size: .
j_call: TRBJ2-7
v_call: TRBV5-4

cdr3_nt: TGTGCCAGCACCTCCGGACAGGGGAACACCGGGGAGCTGTTTTTT
cdr3_aa: CASTSGQGNTGELFF
d_call: TRBD1
clone_size: .
j_call: TRBJ2-2
v_call: TRBV6-6

cdr3_nt: TGTGCCAGAAGCCCCGGGACAGGGACCTACGAGCAGTACTTC
cdr3_aa: CARSPGTGTYEQYF
d_call: TRBD1
clone_size: .
j_call: TRBJ2-7
v_call: TRBV5-3

cdr3_nt: TGTGCCACCTCCCACGGGCTAGCAAAGACCCAGTACTTC
cdr3_aa: CATSHGLAKTQYF
d_call: .
clone_size: .
j_call: TRBJ2-5
v_call: TRBV3-1/TRBV3-2

cdr3_nt: TGTGCCAGCAGCCTCCTAGAGACGCAGTATTTT
cdr3_aa: CASSLLETQYF
d_call: .
clone_size: .
j_call: TRBJ2-3
v_call: TRBV3-1/TRBV3-2

cdr3_nt: TGTGCCAGCAGCTGGCTGAAAGGGGGCACTGAAGCTTTCTTT
cdr3_aa: CASSWLKGGTEAFF
d_call: .
clone_size: .
j_call: TRBJ1-1
v_call: TRBV7-9

cdr3_nt: TGTGCCAGTAGTGACACAGGGGTCTCTGGAAACACCATATATTTT
cdr3_aa: CASSDTGVSGNTIYF
d_call: TRBD1
clone_size: .
j_call: TRBJ1-3
v_call: TRBV19

cdr3_nt: TGTGCCAGCAGCTTGGCGGGGAGCAATCAGCCCCAGCATTTT
cdr3_aa: CASSLAGSNQPQHF
d_call: .
clone_size: .
j_call: TRBJ1-5
v_call: TRBV5-4

cdr3_nt: TGCAGCGTTGCGGGACAGGGAGAACAGCCCCAGCATTTT
cdr3_aa: CSVAGQGEQPQHF
d_call: TRBD1
clone_size: .
j_call: TRBJ1-5
v_call: TRBV29-1

cdr3_nt: TGTGCCAGCAGTTACTCGTTACAGGGCTCTGGAAACACCATATATTTT
cdr3_aa: CASSYSLQGSGNTIYF
d_call: .
clone_size: .
j_call: TRBJ1-3
v_call: TRBV6-5

cdr3_nt: TGTGCCAGCAGCTTATCGGGGTTGTCCTACGAGCAGTACTTC
cdr3_aa: CASSLSGLSYEQYF
d_call: .
clone_size: .
j_call: TRBJ2-7
v_call: TRBV7-6

cdr3_nt: TGTGCCAGCAGCCCCGGGACAGGGTTCGCTAATGAAAAACTGTTTTTT
cdr3_aa: CASSPGTGFANEKLFF
d_call: TRBD1
clone_size: .
j_call: TRBJ1-4
v_call: TRBV27

cdr3_nt: TGTGCCAGCAGCGGGAGGGCCCGCACAGATACGCAGTATTTT
cdr3_aa: CASSGRARTDTQYF
d_call: TRBD2
clone_size: .
j_call: TRBJ2-3
v_call: TRBV27

cdr3_nt: TGTGCCAGCTCACGGGACAGGGTCGAGCTGTTTTTT
cdr3_aa: CASSRDRVELFF
d_call: TRBD1
clone_size: .
j_call: TRBJ2-2
v_call: TRBV18

cdr3_nt: TGTGCCAGCAGTGAAAGCAGGGGATTCTCCGAGCAGTACTTC
cdr3_aa: CASSESRGFSEQYF
d_call: .
clone_size: .
j_call: TRBJ2-7
v_call: TRBV2

cdr3_nt: TGTGCCAGCAGCCAAGATAGTAATCAGCCCCAGCATTTT
cdr3_aa: CASSQDSNQPQHF
d_call: .
clone_size: .
j_call: TRBJ1-5
v_call: TRBV4-2

cdr3_nt: TGTGCCAGCAGCTTAGCGCTTGGGACTAGAGACGAGCAGTACTTC
cdr3_aa: CASSLALGTRDEQYF
d_call: TRBD2
clone_size: few
j_call: TRBJ2-7
v_call: TRBV7-9

cdr3_nt: TGTGCCAGCTGCGATTTTGCGGGGAGCGCTGAAGCTTTCTTT
cdr3_aa: CASCDFAGSAEAFF
d_call: .
clone_size: .
j_call: TRBJ1-1
v_call: TRBV19

cdr3_nt: TGTGCCAGCAGCCCCACACAGGGCCCCTTAGGGCCCCAGCATTTT
cdr3_aa: CASSPTQGPLGPQHF
d_call: .
clone_size: .
j_call: TRBJ1-5
v_call: TRBV7-8

cdr3_nt: TGCGCCAGCAGCCAAGCTAGATCAACCGAGCAGTACTTC
cdr3_aa: CASSQARSTEQYF
d_call: .
clone_size: .
j_call: TRBJ2-7
v_call: TRBV4-1

cdr3_nt: TGTGCCAGCAGTTTAGGGGGCGGGCGGGCCTACAATGAGCAGTTCTTC
cdr3_aa: CASSLGGGRAYNEQFF
d_call: TRBD1
clone_size: few
j_call: TRBJ2-1
v_call: TRBV6-6

cdr3_nt: TGTGCCAGCAGCTTGATTGGGGGCGAGACAGATACGCAGTATTTT
cdr3_aa: CASSLIGGETDTQYF
d_call: .
clone_size: once
j_call: TRBJ2-3
v_call: TRBV5-6

cdr3_nt: TGTGCCAGTAGTATGGTCGGGGGAGCCTACGAGCAGTACTTC
cdr3_aa: CASSMVGGAYEQYF
d_call: .
clone_size: .
j_call: TRBJ2-7
v_call: TRBV19

cdr3_nt: TGTGCCAGCAGAGACAGGGGGAATAGCAATCAGCCCCAGCATTTT
cdr3_aa: CASRDRGNSNQPQHF
d_call: TRBD1
clone_size: .
j_call: TRBJ1-5
v_call: TRBV6-5

cdr3_nt: TGTGCCAGCAGTTCGCGAGTTTCCCCTACGGATGAGCAGTTCTTC
cdr3_aa: CASSSRVSPTDEQFF
d_call: .
clone_size: .
j_call: TRBJ2-1
v_call: TRBV27

cdr3_nt: TGTGCCAGCGCCCCGGTGACAGATACGCAGTATTTT
cdr3_aa: CASAPVTDTQYF
d_call: .
clone_size: .
j_call: TRBJ2-3
v_call: TRBV2

cdr3_nt: TGTGCCAGTAGGGTGAAGGGGGGGAGTGCGGATTGGAACGGGGAGCTGTTTTTT
cdr3_aa: CASRVKGGSADWNGELFF
d_call: .
clone_size: .
j_call: TRBJ2-2
v_call: TRBV19

cdr3_nt: TGTGCCAGTATCCCCTGGCCCACCATGAACACTGAAGCTTTCTTT
cdr3_aa: CASIPWPTMNTEAFF
d_call: .
clone_size: .
j_call: TRBJ1-1
v_call: TRBV19

cdr3_nt: TGTGCCAGCAGAGTACTAGCGGGAGTACCCGAGCAGTTCTTC
cdr3_aa: CASRVLAGVPEQFF
d_call: TRBD2
clone_size: .
j_call: TRBJ2-1
v_call: TRBV2

cdr3_nt: TGTGCCAGCAGTTTAACCGGACAGGTCGCTTATGACTACACCTTC
cdr3_aa: CASSLTGQVAYDYTF
d_call: TRBD1
clone_size: .
j_call: TRBJ1-2
v_call: TRBV27

cdr3_nt: TGCGCCAGCAGCTTGGAGCGTATGAATTCACCCCTCCACTTT
cdr3_aa: CASSLERMNSPLHF
d_call: .
clone_size: .
j_call: TRBJ1-6
v_call: TRBV5-1

cdr3_nt: TGTGCCAGCTCAGCTCAGGGCTCTGGAAACACCATATATTTT
cdr3_aa: CASSAQGSGNTIYF
d_call: .
clone_size: .
j_call: TRBJ1-3
v_call: TRBV18

cdr3_nt: TGTGCCAGCAGCGACAGGGGTGTTGGGGAAAAACTGTTTTTT
cdr3_aa: CASSDRGVGEKLFF
d_call: TRBD1
clone_size: .
j_call: TRBJ1-4
v_call: TRBV2

cdr3_nt: TGTGCCACCAGTCCATTACCCTCGACAGGGGGAAACACCGGGGAGCTGTTTTTT
cdr3_aa: CATSPLPSTGGNTGELFF
d_call: TRBD1
clone_size: .
j_call: TRBJ2-2
v_call: TRBV24-1

cdr3_nt: TGTGCCAGCAGCCCCAATTTAGACTATGGCTACACCTTC
cdr3_aa: CASSPNLDYGYTF
d_call: .
clone_size: .
j_call: TRBJ1-2
v_call: TRBV7-2